These 31 T cell receptor beta chains were all obtained from the same sample, sequenced in a study of metastatic and nonmetastatic thyroid tumors. TCRdb called clones again from the PCR reads with MiXCR. Altogether about 4,300 clones are present, around 23% being singletons, with the ten largest covering about a tenth. Until they underwent thyroid surgery, no patient had received any treatment. The specimen was tumor tissue. These TCRs come from a male donor with papillary thyroid cancer or a benign thyroid nodule (not recorded which). Some clones in this sample may be carry-over from other donors' samples.

The chain uses TRBV10-1 and TRBJ1-1; 9 positions match TRBD1. The length of the CDR3 is 16 residues. The germline gives CDR1 WNHNN, CDR2 SYGVQD (reference sequence). Unmatched junction bases numbered 17, after V lost 5 bases and J lost 10 bases. The CDR3 DNA follows: TGCGCCAGCAGTCAGCTCCGGACAGGGGAGAATGTGGGAGCTTTCTTT. It specifies CASSQLRTGENVGAFF.

By proportion, this clone is medium-sized. The chain couples TRBV6-1 to TRBJ1-5, with 7 bases lining up with TRBD1. CDR1 is MNHNS, CDR2 SASEGT, per germline. This CDR3 spans 16 amino acids. J lost 4 bases, V lost 5 bases, and 11 bases had no gene match. CDR3 nucleotide sequence: TGTGCCAGCAGTCTAAGAGGGATACAGGGGAATCAGCCCCAGCATTTT. Residues: CASSLRGIQGNQPQHF.

This clone was detected only a few times. This chain joins TRBV6-1 and TRBJ2-5; D perhaps matches TRBD1 (5 bases). The ends were cut back, 5 bases at V and 1 base at J, with 11 bases in the middle. Germline CDR1 and CDR2: MNHNS and SASEGT. CDR3 length: 14 residues. CDR3 sequence: CASSRTRGQETQYF. CDR3 coding DNA: TGTGCCAGCAGTAGGACAAGGGGCCAAGAGACCCAGTACTTC.

This clone counts as medium-sized (0.01 to 0.1%). This sequence joins TRBV5-4 and TRBJ1-2; unclear D gene. The CDR3 covers 13 residues. V shed 5 bases and J shed 8 bases, with 16 bases lying between them. Germline V lookup: CDR1 SGHNT, CDR2 YYREEE (reference sequence). For the CDR3, the DNA is TGTGCCAGCAGTGGGCAGGTTAGTGGAGGCTACACCTTC. Translating it yields CASSGQVSGGYTF.

This clone was detected only a few times. The gene calls are TRBV12-3 or TRBV12-4 and TRBJ1-1; 8 nucleotides agree with TRBD1. V was clipped by 5 bases and J by 1 base; unmatched bases: 6. This CDR3 contains 15 residues. The CDR3, as DNA: TGTGCCAGCAGTCCGACGGACAGGGCGAACACTGAAGCTTTCTTT. Translated, it gives CASSPTDRANTEAFF.

This clone is large by share. The identical CDR3 is also encoded by other nucleotide sequences in the sample. V gene TRBV2 combines with J gene TRBJ2-2; a possible D gene is TRBD2 (7 bases). This CDR3 spans 15 amino acids. Trimming took off 6 bases at V and 1 base at J, with 12 bases between the two ends. From germline, CDR1 is SNHLY and CDR2 FYNNEI. This CDR3 is CASRRGGGNTGELFF. The CDR3 DNA reads as TGTGCCAGCAGGAGGGGGGGAGGGAACACCGGGGAGCTGTTTTTT.

This chain connects TRBV28 to TRBJ2-7, with D tentatively TRBD2 (5 bases). CDR1 and CDR2 (germline): MDHEN, SYDVKM. Trimming pared 8 bases from V and 6 bases from J, leaving 20 bases between. This CDR3 is built from 14 residues. The CDR3 spells CASREGSSPLEQYF. In DNA, the CDR3 is TGTGCCAGCCGGGAAGGGAGTTCTCCTCTCGAGCAGTACTTC.

This clone was detected only a few times. The J gene is TRBJ1-2, the V gene TRBV6-5; D gene uncertain. The germline V gene has CDR1 MNHEY and CDR2 SVGAGI. The length of the CDR3 is 13 residues. Trimming left V 4 bases short and J 6 bases short, with 12 bases between. This CDR3 reads CASSSPGLDGYTF. For the CDR3, the DNA is TGTGCCAGCAGTTCTCCGGGTCTCGATGGCTACACCTTC.

V gene TRBV3-1 combines with J gene TRBJ2-7, with D perhaps matching TRBD1 or TRBD2 (5 bases each). Looked up from germline, CDR1 is LGHDT and CDR2 is YNNKEL (reference sequence). V lost 5 bases and J lost 4, with 18 bases in between. The CDR3 is 15 residues long. In DNA form, the CDR3 reads TGTGCCAGCAGCAGCCCGGGGCAGCCCCCGTACGAGCAGTACTTC. Its translation is CASSSPGQPPYEQYF.

This clone is classed as medium-sized. The rearrangement links TRBV11-2 to TRBJ1-5; D is unclear. The CDR3 is 15 residues long. The germline V gene has CDR1 SGHAT and CDR2 FQNNGV. V lost 0 bases, J lost 4 bases, and 10 bases lay in between. The CDR3 region has the DNA TGTGCCAGCAGCTTAGATTCCGGGAGGAATCAGCCCCAGCATTTT. This translates into CASSLDSGRNQPQHF. The whole variable domain, filled in from reference TRBV11-2 and TRBJ1-5, reads EAGVAQSPRYKIIEKRQSVAFWCNPISGHATLYWYQQILGQGPKLLIQFQNNGVVDDSQLPKDRFSAERLKGVDSTLKIQPAKLEDSAVYLCASSLDSGRNQPQHFGDGTRLSIL.

This sequence joins TRBV27 and TRBJ1-5, with D uncertain. Deletions cut 3 bases from V and 1 base from J, with 7 bases between. In germline, CDR1 is MNHEY, CDR2 SMNVEV (reference sequence). The CDR3 runs to 14 residues. The CDR3 protein is CASSFGRSNQPQHF. The DNA for the CDR3 is TGTGCCAGCAGTTTCGGGCGGAGCAATCAGCCCCAGCATTTT.

This clone was counted many times. The V call is TRBV3-1, the J call TRBJ2-7, with D possibly matching TRBD2 (6 bases). Germline-derived CDR1 and CDR2 are LGHDT and YNNKEL (reference sequence). Trimming left V 0 bases short and J 1 base short, with 19 bases between. The CDR3 loop spans 18 amino acids. The CDR3 reads CASSQDLTGRDSSYEQYF. The CDR3 bases are TGTGCCAGCAGCCAAGATCTAACAGGCCGGGACTCTTCCTACGAGCAGTACTTC.

Judged by abundance, this clone is large. V usage is TRBV12-3 or TRBV12-4 and J usage is TRBJ1-5; 7 positions match TRBD1. The CDR3 has 13 residues. The V segment lost 5 bases and the J segment 6 bases; nucleotides outside the gene matches: 4. The CDR3 DNA is TGTGCCAGCAGTCCGACAGGGATTCAGCCCCAGCATTTT. It yields the protein CASSPTGIQPQHF.

This clone is medium-sized (0.01 to 0.1%) by share. Other DNA sequences in this specimen translate into the identical CDR3. The gene calls are TRBV4-1 and TRBJ2-1; D is possibly TRBD2 (6 bases). V dropped 0 bases and J dropped 2 bases, with 8 bases sitting between them. Germline V gene sequence: CDR1 MGHRA, CDR2 YSYEKL. This CDR3 is 15 amino acids long. The CDR3 DNA reads TGCGCCAGCAGCCAAGATGGCGGGACCTACAATGAGCAGTTCTTC. As protein: CASSQDGGTYNEQFF.

Only a few counts were recorded for this clone. A much bigger clone sits one base away, suggesting this may be a read error. V gene TRBV3-1 combines with J gene TRBJ2-7, with D unclear. CDR3 length: 13 residues. From germline, CDR1 is LGHDT and CDR2 YNNKEL (reference sequence). V gave up 0 bases and J gave up 6 bases, with 9 bases separating them. The CDR3 DNA sequence: TGTGCCAGCAGCCAAGACCGGACGGTCGAGCAGTACTTC. Protein: CASSQDRTVEQYF.

This clone is deemed large. The chain combines TRBV12-3 or TRBV12-4 with TRBJ1-2; weak D call: TRBD1 (5 bases). The CDR3 length is 11 residues. Trimming removed 5 bases from V and 8 bases from J, with 9 bases in between. This CDR3 is CASSQGTGYTF. In nucleotides, the CDR3 is TGTGCCAGCAGTCAGGGCACGGGCTACACCTTC.

This clone was observed at least ten times. This chain joins TRBV28 and TRBJ1-4; D unclear. Germline V gene lookup returns CDR1 MDHEN and CDR2 SYDVKM. Trimming pared 3 bases from V and 4 bases from J, leaving 9 bases between. The CDR3 spans 14 residues. CDR3 in amino acids: CASSFRQVNEKLFF. The CDR3 bases are TGTGCCAGCAGTTTCCGACAAGTTAATGAAAAACTGTTTTTT.

This clone was picked up a small number of times. The CDR3 spells CASRAVVGNTIYF. CDR3 nucleotide sequence: TGTGCCAGCAGGGCCGTAGTCGGAAACACCATATATTTT. The chain links TRBV6-1 to TRBJ1-3; no clear D gene. Trimming removed 6 bases at V and 4 bases at J, with 10 bases between. This CDR3 is built from 13 residues. CDR1 and CDR2 (germline): MNHNS, SASEGT.

The rearrangement joins TRBV5-1 to TRBJ2-7, with 10 bases lining up with TRBD2. Per germline, CDR1 SGHRS and CDR2 YFSETQ. The trim removed 1 base at V and 6 bases at J, leaving 19 bases unmatched. The CDR3 extends over 19 amino acids. The CDR3, as DNA: TGCGCCAGCAGCTTGCCGTCCGGGCTAGCGGGAGTTATGATGAGCGAGCAGTACTTC. This translates into CASSLPSGLAGVMMSEQYF.

This clone has a handful of counts. The genes are TRBV6-1 and TRBJ1-5, with D perhaps TRBD1 (5 bases). Germline values: CDR1 MNHNS, CDR2 SASEGT. Trimming removed 8 bases from V and 0 bases from J, with 11 bases in between. The CDR3 spans 14 residues. This CDR3 reads CASHGGYSNQPQHF. For the CDR3, the DNA is TGTGCCAGCCACGGGGGGTATAGCAATCAGCCCCAGCATTTT.

This clone has more than one count but fewer than ten. The J gene is TRBJ1-4, the V gene TRBV28; TRBD1 matches at 7 bases. Germline V gene lookup returns CDR1 MDHEN and CDR2 SYDVKM. After removal of 6 bases from V and 13 bases from J, the junction contained 8 bases not matched to a gene. The CDR3 sequence is 12 residues long. The CDR3 protein is CASRTGTRLLFF. CDR3 DNA sequence: TGTGCCAGCAGGACAGGGACCCGTTTACTGTTTTTT. Full variable domain (missing parts from reference TRBV28 and TRBJ1-4): DVKVTQSSRYLVKRTGEKVFLECVQDMDHENMFWYRQDPGLGLRLIYFSYDVKMKEKGDIPEGYSVSREKKERFSLILESASTNQTSMYLCASRTGTRLLFFGSGTQLSVL.

This clone came up many times. Given a much more abundant clone one base away, this may be a read error. The chain carries TRBV20-1 and TRBJ1-2; D is perhaps TRBD1 (6 bases). This CDR3 is 14 amino acids long. CDR1 and CDR2 (germline): DFQATT, SNEGSKA (reference sequence). CDR3 region: CSANWGGLGYGYIF. The CDR3, as DNA: TGCAGTGCCAATTGGGGGGGGCTTGGCTATGGCTACATCTTC.

This clone was recorded at least ten times. The rearrangement links TRBV5-8 to TRBJ2-7; tentatively, D is TRBD1 (5 bases). The germline CDR1 and CDR2 sequences are SGHTS and YDEGEE. V lost 4 bases and J 6 bases, leaving 11 bases between the germline ends. The CDR3 sequence is 12 residues long. The CDR3 coding sequence is TGTGCCAGCAGCCAAGGACACTCCGAGCAGTACTTC. Its translation: CASSQGHSEQYF.

This clone was seen a few times. J is TRBJ2-1 and V is TRBV6-1, with D possibly being TRBD1 or TRBD2 (5 bases each). Between the trimmed V and J ends, which lost 6 bases and 7 bases, there was a span of 16 bases. There are 14 residues in the CDR3. Per germline, CDR1 MNHNS and CDR2 SASEGT. CDR3 residues: CASSGDGIGNEQFF. The CDR3 DNA sequence: TGTGCCAGCAGCGGGGACGGGATAGGAAATGAGCAGTTCTTC.

This rearrangement joins TRBV12-3 or TRBV12-4 to TRBJ2-7; perhaps TRBD2 as D (6 bases). Trimming left V 4 bases short and J 6 bases short, with 19 bases between. The CDR3 has 15 amino acids. The CDR3 is CASSWWEVGTTEQYF. CDR3 sequence (DNA): TGTGCCAGCAGTTGGTGGGAGGTGGGTACCACCGAGCAGTACTTC.

This clone was seen at least ten times. The V gene is TRBV5-4, the J gene TRBJ2-2; D remains ambiguous. This CDR3 has 12 amino acids. CDR1 and CDR2 (germline): SGHNT, YYREEE (reference sequence). Between the trimmed V and J ends, which lost 4 bases and 5 bases, there was a span of 6 bases. Written as DNA, the CDR3 is TGTGCCAGCAGCATAAAAACCGGGGAGCTGTTTTTT. It translates to CASSIKTGELFF.

This clone qualifies as medium-sized. The chain has TRBV4-2 and TRBJ2-7; TRBD2 might be the D (5 bases). Per germline, CDR1 LGHNA and CDR2 YNFKEQ. V dropped 0 bases and J dropped 5 bases, with 14 bases sitting between them. This CDR3 contains 15 residues. CDR3 protein: CASSQDQTIRDEQYF. DNA for the CDR3: TGTGCCAGCAGCCAAGATCAGACTATCCGGGACGAGCAGTACTTC.

This clone is deemed large. V is TRBV6-1 and J is TRBJ2-5; TRBD1 aligns across 12 bases. With V trimmed by 2 bases and J by 5 bases, 6 bases remained unmatched. This CDR3 has 16 residues. CDR1 is MNHNS and CDR2 is SASEGT in the germline V gene. The CDR3 loop is CASSEMRDRGLETQYF. The CDR3 nucleotides read TGTGCCAGCAGTGAAATGCGGGACAGGGGGCTGGAGACCCAGTACTTC.

By sample share, this clone is medium-sized. The V and J genes are TRBV5-5 and TRBJ2-6; D is undetermined. There are 15 residues in the CDR3. V was trimmed by 0 bases and J by 0 bases, leaving 4 bases between them. Germline CDR1 is SGHKS and CDR2 is YYEKEE (reference sequence). DNA for the CDR3: TGTGCCAGCAGCTTGGATCCCTCTGGGGCCAACGTCCTGACTTTC. Protein product: CASSLDPSGANVLTF.

This rearrangement joins TRBV7-6 to TRBJ2-1; TRBD2 might be the D (5 bases). Germline V CDR1 and CDR2: SGHVS, FNYEAQ. Trimming stripped 5 bases from V and 3 bases from J, with 14 bases between. CDR3 size: 15 residues. The CDR3 protein is CASSPGNFHYNEQFF. The CDR3 DNA reads TGTGCCAGCAGCCCCGGGAACTTCCACTACAATGAGCAGTTCTTC.

J is TRBJ2-2 and V is TRBV11-1, with 8 bases aligning to TRBD2. V was clipped by 6 bases and J by 6 bases; unmatched bases: 12. This CDR3 spans 16 amino acids. Germline V gives CDR1 SGHAT, CDR2 FQDESV (reference sequence). The CDR3 protein is CASRPGGGRIAGELFF. The CDR3 DNA reads as TGTGCCAGCAGGCCCGGGGGGGGGCGGATCGCCGGGGAGCTGTTTTTT. The full variable domain, completed using reference TRBV11-1 and TRBJ2-2, is EAEVAQSPRYKITEKSQAVAFWCDPISGHATLYWYRQILGQGPELLVQFQDESVVDDSQLPKDRFSAERLKGVDSTLKIQPAELGDSAMYLCASRPGGGRIAGELFFGEGSRLTVL.